A selection of T cell receptor beta chains follows, all from one sample in a study of cytomegalovirus exposure and HLA in healthy donors. Using immunoSEQ multiplex PCR, the repertoire was profiled, and TCRdb retains in-frame clones only, with some absent. Here the sample spans about 79,000 clones, 93% being singletons. Sequenced input: PBMCs. The origin of the receptors is a woman aged 30 to 39 in good health and CMV-seronegative. Each CDR3 is given with its conserved first and last residue. Fields, in order: J gene, D gene, V gene, clone size, CDR3 protein, CDR3 DNA. The D gene is left open where the match is weak. Rows give clone size only sometimes, using once, few, many, or a class for an expanded clone.

j_call: TRBJ1-2; d_call: TRBD1; v_call: TRBV28; clone_size: NA; cdr3_aa: CASRGGQGAGGYTF; cdr3_nt: TGTGCCAGCAGGGGGGGACAGGGGGCAGGTGGCTACACCTTC
j_call: TRBJ1-6; d_call: NA; v_call: TRBV5-6; clone_size: NA; cdr3_aa: CASSSTNNNSPLHF; cdr3_nt: TGTGCCAGCAGCTCGACAAATAATAATTCACCCCTCCACTTT
j_call: TRBJ1-1; d_call: NA; v_call: TRBV15; clone_size: NA; cdr3_aa: CATSRVGNTEAFF; cdr3_nt: TGTGCCACCAGCAGAGTCGGGAACACTGAAGCTTTCTTT
j_call: TRBJ1-6; d_call: NA; v_call: TRBV14; clone_size: few; cdr3_aa: CASSQDLRREGNSPLHF; cdr3_nt: TGTGCCAGCAGCCAAGATCTCCGTCGGGAGGGTAATTCACCCCTCCACTTT
j_call: TRBJ2-5; d_call: NA; v_call: TRBV7-2; clone_size: NA; cdr3_aa: CASSLEGLTQYF; cdr3_nt: TGTGCCAGCAGCTTAGAGGGGTTGACCCAGTACTTC
j_call: TRBJ1-3; d_call: NA; v_call: TRBV5-4; clone_size: NA; cdr3_aa: CASSLGSGSGNTIYF; cdr3_nt: TGTGCCAGCAGCTTGGGGTCCGGCTCTGGAAACACCATATATTTT
j_call: TRBJ2-5; d_call: NA; v_call: TRBV29-1; clone_size: NA; cdr3_aa: CSAGQIQETQYF; cdr3_nt: TGCAGCGCAGGACAGATCCAAGAGACCCAGTACTTC
j_call: TRBJ2-1; d_call: NA; v_call: TRBV2; clone_size: NA; cdr3_aa: CASKKTLYNEQFF; cdr3_nt: TGTGCCAGCAAAAAGACTCTATACAATGAGCAGTTCTTC
j_call: TRBJ2-7; d_call: TRBD1; v_call: TRBV5-1; clone_size: NA; cdr3_aa: CASSYRDRGPYEQYF; cdr3_nt: TGCGCCAGCAGCTACCGGGACAGGGGGCCCTACGAGCAGTACTTC
j_call: TRBJ1-4; d_call: NA; v_call: TRBV30; clone_size: once; cdr3_aa: CAWSVLGGGDEKLFF; cdr3_nt: TGTGCCTGGAGTGTACTTGGTGGAGGGGATGAAAAACTGTTTTTT
j_call: TRBJ1-2; d_call: TRBD1; v_call: TRBV7-2; clone_size: NA; cdr3_aa: CASSLAGTGAVYGYTF; cdr3_nt: TGTGCCAGCAGCTTAGCCGGGACAGGGGCTGTTTATGGCTACACCTTC
j_call: TRBJ2-1; d_call: NA; v_call: TRBV30; clone_size: NA; cdr3_aa: CAWSTNQGSEQFF; cdr3_nt: TGTGCCTGGAGTACAAACCAGGGGTCTGAGCAGTTCTTC